These 30 T cell receptor beta chains were all obtained from the same sample, sequenced in a study of human T cells and chemical hapten exposure. TCRdb reprocessed the RACE reads via MiXCR and lists one record per CDR3 protein. The repertoire holds around 340,000 distinct CDR3 sequences, with approximately 6.3% as singletons. Documented time point: patch test 1, 2 weeks after DPC sensitization. Sample treatment: therapeutic diphenylcyclopropenone sensitization with weekly scalp DPC. Sequenced material: whole blood, taken in connection with sensitization to the hapten diphenylcyclopropenone (DPC). These TCRs come from a woman under 30 with alopecia areata. Some clones in this sample may be carry-over from other donors' samples.

This clonotype was found a few times. The rearrangement uses TRBV6-5 and TRBJ1-4; TRBD1 is a possible D gene (5 bases). The CDR3 runs 11 residues. V lost 2 bases to trimming and J lost 11 bases, with 6 bases between them. Germline V CDR1 and CDR2: MNHEY, SVGAGI. DNA of the CDR3: TGTGCCAGCAGTTACGCAGGGAAACTGTTTTTT. Residues: CASSYAGKLFF.

This chain joins TRBV5-4 and TRBJ2-3, with a weak D call TRBD2 (7 bases). V shed 4 bases and J shed 1 base, with 19 bases lying between them. The germline CDR1 and CDR2 sequences are SGHNT and YYREEE (reference sequence). CDR3 length: 17 amino acids. The CDR3 sequence: CASSRIGRGLGTDTQYF. Here the CDR3 DNA reads TGTGCCAGCAGCCGGATCGGGCGGGGGCTGGGCACAGATACGCAGTATTTT.

The chain uses TRBV15 and TRBJ1-1; the D gene is possibly TRBD1 (6 bases). Germline CDR1 and CDR2: LNHNV and YYDKDF (reference sequence). The CDR3 contains 15 residues. Trimming removed 3 bases from V and 1 base from J, with 12 bases in between. CDR3 loop: CATSSEGGTNTEAFF. For the CDR3, the DNA is TGTGCCACCAGCAGTGAAGGGGGAACGAACACTGAAGCTTTCTTT.

The genes are TRBV12-3 or TRBV12-4 and TRBJ1-1; 8 nucleotides align to TRBD1. The CDR3 has 13 amino acids. After removal of 5 bases from V and 10 bases from J, the junction contained 9 bases not matched to a gene. The CDR3 DNA sequence: TGTGCCAGCAGTCTAGGACAGGGCGTTGGAGCTTTCTTT. This codes for CASSLGQGVGAFF.

This clonotype has a handful of counts. This chain connects TRBV6-5 to TRBJ1-2; TRBD1 aligns across 8 bases. Germline V lookup: CDR1 MNHEY, CDR2 SVGAGI. The V and J ends lost 0 bases and 3 bases, in that order; junction bases with no gene match: 0. The CDR3 is 14 residues long. The chain's CDR3 is CASSYSTGDYGYTF. In nucleotides, the CDR3 is TGTGCCAGCAGTTACTCGACAGGGGACTATGGCTACACCTTC.

This chain uses TRBV9 with TRBJ2-2; no definite D call. There are 13 residues in the CDR3. The V end was cut by 4 bases, the J end by 6 bases, with 10 bases between. Germline V gives CDR1 SGDLS, CDR2 YYNGEE. The DNA of the CDR3 is TGTGCCAGCAGCCCGACTCTTGCCGGGGAGCTGTTTTTT. Translated: CASSPTLAGELFF.

V and J are TRBV6-5 and TRBJ1-2, with unresolved D. The CDR3 has 14 amino acids. In germline, CDR1 is MNHEY, CDR2 SVGAGI. The V end was cut by 2 bases, the J end by 4 bases, with 11 bases between. The CDR3 spells CASSYDTWTYGYTF. Written as DNA, the CDR3 is TGTGCCAGCAGTTACGACACATGGACCTATGGCTACACCTTC.

This clonotype has only a few counts. The chain carries TRBV29-1 and TRBJ1-5; 7 bases are shared with TRBD1. In germline, CDR1 is SQVTM, CDR2 ANQGSEA. With 5 bases clipped from V and 5 bases from J, the junction kept 9 bases outside the gene matches. This CDR3 is built from 14 residues. CDR3 residues: CSVSMTGKDQPQHF. The CDR3 DNA sequence: TGCAGCGTTTCTATGACAGGGAAGGATCAGCCCCAGCATTTT.

This clonotype was picked up many times. V is TRBV28 and J is TRBJ2-7; no clear D. The V end lost 8 bases, the J end lost 2 bases, and 7 bases lay between the germline ends. The CDR3 is made up of 11 amino acids. CDR1 and CDR2 (germline): MDHEN, SYDVKM. DNA for the CDR3: TGTGCCAGCGGAATGCCCTACGAGCAGTACTTC. Encoded protein: CASGMPYEQYF.

This clonotype was detected a few times. The V call is TRBV12-3 or TRBV12-4, the J call TRBJ2-3, with 8 bases matching TRBD1. V lost 1 base and J lost 4; bases outside the gene matches: 1. This CDR3 is built from 14 residues. The CDR3, as DNA: TGTGCCAGCAGTTTAGGGACAGGGCCAGATACGCAGTATTTT. Its protein is CASSLGTGPDTQYF.

This clonotype was detected a few times. The V call is TRBV20-1, the J call TRBJ2-4; D remains ambiguous. Germline values: CDR1 DFQATT, CDR2 SNEGSKA (reference sequence). Trimming shortened V by 0 bases and J by 7 bases, and 7 bases separated the two germline ends. The CDR3 has 12 amino acids. CDR3 bases: TGCAGTGCTAGAGATAACATCAACATTCAGTACTTC. Translated, it gives CSARDNINIQYF.

This clonotype was seen a few times. The chain combines TRBV6-6 with TRBJ1-4, with D possibly TRBD1 on 6 matching bases. This CDR3 spans 15 amino acids. Germline loops: CDR1 MNHNY, CDR2 SVGAGI (reference sequence). Between the trimmed V and J ends, which lost 2 bases and 7 bases, there was a span of 14 bases. The CDR3 DNA follows: TGTGCCAGCAGTTACCGAGGGGGAAGGAGTGAAAAACTGTTTTTT. This encodes CASSYRGGRSEKLFF.

This clonotype was picked up many times. CDR3 protein: CASSVQGRANVLTF. As DNA, the CDR3 is TGTGCCAGCAGCGTACAGGGAAGGGCCAACGTCCTGACTTTC. This chain connects TRBV7-8 to TRBJ2-6, with D possibly TRBD1 on 6 matching bases. The V gene's germline CDR1 is SGHVS and CDR2 FQNEAQ. With 5 bases removed from V and 5 bases from J, the gap between germline ends came to 10 bases. CDR3 length: 14 amino acids.

There are a few counts of this clonotype. The chain carries TRBV6-6 and TRBJ1-4, with D unclear. Germline loops: CDR1 MNHNY, CDR2 SVGAGI (reference sequence). The V and J ends lost 2 bases and 2 bases respectively, with 12 bases between them. The CDR3 runs to 16 residues. CDR3 DNA: TGTGCCAGCAGTTACACCAAGGTTCGGACTAATGAAAAACTGTTTTTT. It encodes CASSYTKVRTNEKLFF.

This clonotype was seen repeatedly, ten times or more. The V and J genes are TRBV12-3 or TRBV12-4 and TRBJ1-1, with a tentative D call TRBD1 (5 bases). The germline V and J ends were trimmed by 8 bases and 3 bases, with 16 bases remaining between them. This CDR3 has 14 residues. CDR3 nucleotides: TGTGCCAGCGGGCAGGGAGGGTCGGACACTGAAGCTTTCTTT. Translating it yields CASGQGGSDTEAFF.

The sample holds a few counts of this clonotype. The chain combines TRBV6-5 with TRBJ1-2; D gene unclear. The V end lost 5 bases, the J end lost 1 base, and 8 bases lay between the germline ends. The germline gives CDR1 MNHEY, CDR2 SVGAGI. This CDR3 spans 13 amino acids. The CDR3 nucleotides are TGTGCCAGCAGTACAGCGTTTAACTATGGCTACACCTTC. Residues: CASSTAFNYGYTF.

This clonotype turned up a few times. The chain recombines TRBV12-3 or TRBV12-4 with TRBJ2-1; TRBD1 is a possible D gene (5 bases). Deletions cut 1 base from V and 8 bases from J, with 12 bases between. The CDR3 covers 14 residues. CDR3 protein: CASSLGQGGHEQFF. CDR3 coding DNA: TGTGCCAGCAGTTTAGGGCAGGGTGGACATGAGCAGTTCTTC.

This clonotype was observed at least ten times. This chain connects TRBV25-1 to TRBJ2-4; 7 bases map to TRBD2. CDR1 is MGHDK, CDR2 SYGVNS, per germline. The V segment lost 2 bases and the J segment 1 base; nucleotides outside the gene matches: 5. The CDR3 is 16 amino acids. In nucleotides, the CDR3 is TGTGCCAGCAGTGAAGGGGGGACTACCGCCAAAAACATTCAGTACTTC. Its translation: CASSEGGTTAKNIQYF.

The rearrangement links TRBV11-2 to TRBJ2-1; TRBD2 might be the D (5 bases). The CDR3 runs 15 residues. Looked up from germline, CDR1 is SGHAT and CDR2 is FQNNGV. V dropped 7 bases and J dropped 0 bases, with 13 bases sitting between them. The chain's CDR3 is CASNGGRSSYNEQFF. For the CDR3, the DNA is TGTGCCAGCAACGGAGGACGCAGCTCCTACAATGAGCAGTTCTTC.

Many counts were recorded for this clonotype. The V call is TRBV5-4, the J call TRBJ2-3, with D unresolved. The germline V gene encodes CDR1 SGHNT and CDR2 YYREEE (reference sequence). The ends were cut back, 1 base at V and 6 bases at J, with 6 bases in the middle. This CDR3 spans 12 amino acids. The DNA of the CDR3 is TGTGCCAGCAGCTTGAGGCAGGATACGCAGTATTTT. Translated: CASSLRQDTQYF.

A few counts support this clonotype. This chain connects TRBV11-2 to TRBJ2-3, with 7 bases identical to TRBD1. In germline, CDR1 is SGHAT, CDR2 FQNNGV. V trimming: 5 bases; J trimming: 2 bases; junction bases outside the gene matches: 13. There are 17 residues in the CDR3. Here the CDR3 DNA reads TGTGCCAGCAGCACGACGTTGACAGGGTTAGCCACAGATACGCAGTATTTT. This gives the protein CASSTTLTGLATDTQYF.

This chain uses TRBV7-6 with TRBJ2-1, with 9 positions matching TRBD2. The CDR3 spans 18 residues. Trimming removed 0 bases from V and 5 bases from J; junction bases left unmatched: 11. The germline V gene has CDR1 SGHVS and CDR2 FNYEAQ. In nucleotides, the CDR3 is TGTGCCAGCAGCTTAGCATACCCGGGACTAGCCTTTAACAATGAGCAGTTCTTC. This codes for CASSLAYPGLAFNNEQFF.

The chain combines TRBV6-1 with TRBJ2-7, with 9 bases matching TRBD1. Looked up from germline, CDR1 is MNHNS and CDR2 is SASEGT. V trimming: 2 bases; J trimming: 3 bases; junction bases outside the gene matches: 8. The CDR3 is made up of 16 amino acids. The CDR3: CASSEIPGTGFYEQYF. The CDR3 DNA is TGTGCCAGCAGTGAAATCCCCGGGACAGGGTTCTACGAGCAGTACTTC.

The table lists this clonotype with a few counts. This rearrangement joins TRBV5-6 to TRBJ1-2; the D is unclear. This CDR3 has 13 residues. Trimming pared 4 bases from V and 3 bases from J, leaving 10 bases between. CDR1 and CDR2 from the germline V gene are SGHDT and YYEEEE. The chain's CDR3 is CASSQISDYGYTF. The CDR3 bases are TGTGCCAGCAGCCAAATAAGCGACTATGGCTACACCTTC.

This clonotype has more than one count but fewer than ten. This chain uses TRBV12-3 or TRBV12-4 with TRBJ2-1; 7 bases are shared with TRBD1. The V segment lost 5 bases and the J segment 13 bases; nucleotides outside the gene matches: 5. CDR3 size: 11 residues. Here the CDR3 DNA reads TGTGCCAGCAGTCCCGGGACAGAACAGTTCTTC. Its translation: CASSPGTEQFF.

This clonotype appeared many times. The chain recombines TRBV2 with TRBJ2-4, with TRBD2 identical over 10 bases. J gave up 0 bases and V 2 bases, and 7 bases lay outside the gene matches. Per the germline V gene, CDR1 is SNHLY and CDR2 is FYNNEI. This CDR3 has 18 amino acids. CDR3 amino acids: CASSENLAGALAKNIQYF. The DNA of the CDR3 is TGTGCCAGCAGTGAAAATCTAGCGGGGGCCCTAGCCAAAAACATTCAGTACTTC.

This clonotype was detected many times. The V call is TRBV29-1, the J call TRBJ1-1, with D hard to call. Trimming took 7 bases from V and 0 from J, leaving 9 bases between them. The CDR3 has 12 residues. Germline V gives CDR1 SQVTM, CDR2 ANQGSEA. The DNA for the CDR3 is TGCAGCGCAAAGTACATGAACACTGAAGCTTTCTTT. It encodes CSAKYMNTEAFF.

This clonotype was detected only a few times. V gene TRBV12-3 or TRBV12-4 combines with J gene TRBJ2-1; 9 bases are shared with TRBD1. The J segment lost 2 bases and the V segment lost 3 bases, leaving 5 bases of the junction unmatched. The CDR3 extends over 16 amino acids. The CDR3 region is CASSLNRGPTYNEQFF. The CDR3 bases are TGTGCCAGCAGTTTGAACAGGGGGCCCACCTACAATGAGCAGTTCTTC.

The sample holds many counts of this clonotype. The gene calls are TRBV6-2 or TRBV6-3 and TRBJ1-5; unclear D gene. CDR1 is MNHEY and CDR2 is SVGEGT in the germline V gene. Trimming took 8 bases from V and 5 from J, leaving 7 bases between them. This CDR3 comprises 11 residues. CDR3 nucleotides: TGTGCCAGCGGGATGGATCAGCCCCAGCATTTT. Protein: CASGMDQPQHF.

V gene TRBV29-1 combines with J gene TRBJ1-2; weak D call: TRBD1 (5 bases). Looked up from germline, CDR1 is SQVTM and CDR2 is ANQGSEA. Trimming took off 8 bases at V and 7 bases at J, with 17 bases between the two ends. The CDR3 is 12 residues long. The CDR3 nucleotides are TGCAGCCTCCGGGAGGGGCGAGGTGGCTACACCTTC. Translation: CSLREGRGGYTF.